This is a list of T cell receptor beta chains from one sample in a study of T cell responses to AZD1222 COVID-19 vaccine. Produced via immunoSEQ multiplex PCR; TCRdb's table is partial and in-frame only. The sample holds 150,000 or so clones, 90% seen once. Sequenced here: peripheral blood, sampled on day 0 of AZD1222 vaccination. These receptors were taken from an adult in good health. Each CDR3 is given with its conserved first and last residue. D genes are given only for firm matches. Clone sizes are given selectively: once, few, many, or a class where the clone is expanded.

J gene | V gene | D gene | clone size | CDR3 DNA | CDR3 protein
TRBJ1-2 | TRBV28 | NA | once | TGTGCCAGCAGTTTCCTAGGGGTGGATGGCTACACCTTC | CASSFLGVDGYTF
TRBJ2-1 | TRBV7-3 | NA | NA | TGTGCCAGCAGCTTCTCCGGGGGCTCCTACAATGAGCAGTTCTTC | CASSFSGGSYNEQFF
TRBJ1-2 | TRBV7-9 | NA | NA | TGTGCCAGCAGCTTATACTCCCAGGGGAAGGCGGGCTACACCTTC | CASSLYSQGKAGYTF
TRBJ1-2 | TRBV29-1 | NA | once | TGCAGCTTCCGGGATGAGGGCTACACCTTC | CSFRDEGYTF
TRBJ1-2 | TRBV7-9 | NA | NA | TGTGCCAGCAGCTTAGTATCGGTGTTAGCTAACTATGGCTACACCTTC | CASSLVSVLANYGYTF
TRBJ1-2 | TRBV5-1 | NA | NA | TGCGCCAGCAGCTCGGGGGGCTATGGCTACACCTTC | CASSSGGYGYTF
TRBJ1-2 | TRBV5-1 | NA | NA | TGCGCCAGCAGGGGTAGGGGCCAGGGCTACACCTTC | CASRGRGQGYTF
TRBJ2-3 | TRBV9 | NA | NA | TGTGCCAGCAGCATCACTCCGGGACAAGGTGTGCCAGATACGCAGTATTTT | CASSITPGQGVPDTQYF
TRBJ1-2 | TRBV18 | NA | NA | TGTGCCAGCTCACCCGACAGAGGGTATGGCTACACCTTC | CASSPDRGYGYTF
TRBJ1-5 | TRBV25-1 | NA | NA | TGTGCCAGCAGTGAAAAGGGGCAGCCCCAGCATTTT | CASSEKGQPQHF
TRBJ1-4 | TRBV28 | NA | NA | TGTGCCAGCAGTCCCATAATGGATCGGAGCGAAAAACTGTTTTTT | CASSPIMDRSEKLFF
TRBJ2-1 | TRBV29-1 | TRBD2 | NA | TGCAGCGTTAGCGGGGGGGCTCTGACCTACAATGAGCAGTTCTTC | CSVSGGALTYNEQFF
TRBJ2-2 | TRBV9 | NA | NA | TGTGCCAGCAGCGTAGTGGTGGGGGCTCCCGGGGAGCTGTTTTTT | CASSVVVGAPGELFF
TRBJ1-1 | TRBV12-5 | NA | NA | TGTGCTAGGGGACCTGAAGCTTTCTTT | CARGPEAFF
TRBJ1-5 | TRBV7-9 | NA | NA | TGTGCCAGCAGCGTGGATAGCAATCAGCCCCAGCATTTT | CASSVDSNQPQHF
TRBJ2-3 | TRBV10-3 | TRBD2 | NA | TGTGCCATCAGTGAGCGACTAGCGTCTTACACAGATACGCAGTATTTT | CAISERLASYTDTQYF
TRBJ1-2 | TRBV29-1 | TRBD1 | NA | TGCAGCGTTGGGACAGGGGCCAACTATGGCTACACCTTC | CSVGTGANYGYTF
TRBJ2-2 | TRBV4-1 | TRBD1 | NA | TGCGCCAGCAGCCAAGTCCCAACCGGGACAGCGAACACCGGGGAGCTGTTTTTT | CASSQVPTGTANTGELFF
TRBJ1-5 | TRBV19 | NA | NA | TGTGCCAGTAGTAATGAGGGGGGCTTACATCAGCCCCAGCATTTT | CASSNEGGLHQPQHF
TRBJ1-5 | TRBV27 | TRBD1 | few | TGTGCCAGCAGTTTCCGCCTGACAGGGGTAAATCAGCCCCAGCATTTT | CASSFRLTGVNQPQHF
TRBJ2-7 | TRBV3-1/TRBV3-2 | NA | NA | TGTGCCAGCAGCCAACCAGCCAGCGAGCAGTACTTC | CASSQPASEQYF
TRBJ1-6 | TRBV7-6 | NA | NA | TGTGCCAGCAGCTCAACAGGGACACTCGGTTCACCCCTCCACTTT | CASSSTGTLGSPLHF
TRBJ2-5 | TRBV14 | TRBD2 | NA | TGTGCCAGCAGCCCCCGTCGGCGGGGGGGCGGTGAGACCCAGTACTTC | CASSPRRRGGGETQYF
TRBJ1-1 | TRBV6-5 | NA | NA | TGTGCCAGCAGTTACTCCACGACACTTGAAGCTTTCTTT | CASSYSTTLEAFF
TRBJ1-3 | TRBV19 | TRBD1 | NA | TGTGCCAGTAGTGGACAGGCGGCTGGAAACACCATATATTTT | CASSGQAAGNTIYF
TRBJ2-2 | TRBV9 | NA | NA | TGTGCCAGCAGCCAGGGACACTACACCGGGGAGCTGTTTTTT | CASSQGHYTGELFF
TRBJ1-1 | TRBV27 | NA | NA | TGTGCCAGCAGTTTATTAAGTTCCGGGGCGGACACTGAAGCTTTCTTT | CASSLLSSGADTEAFF
TRBJ2-1 | TRBV3-1/TRBV3-2 | NA | NA | TGTGCCAGCAGCCAAGGACATGTGAGAGGGAATGAGCAGTTCTTC | CASSQGHVRGNEQFF
TRBJ1-1 | TRBV10-3 | TRBD1 | NA | TGTGCCATCACCCAGAACAGGGGAACTGAAGCTTTCTTT | CAITQNRGTEAFF
TRBJ1-6 | TRBV5-1 | NA | NA | TGCGCCAGCAGCTTGGTTTGGGGGGGGAATTCACCCCTCCACTTT | CASSLVWGGNSPLHF
TRBJ2-1 | TRBV24-1 | TRBD2 | once | TGTGCCACCGAGGAAGAGCGGGAGATTTTCTTC | CATEEEREIFF
TRBJ1-4 | TRBV29-1 | TRBD1 | NA | TGCAGCGTTCGCAGGGGGGACGCGGGGAATGAAAAACTGTTTTTT | CSVRRGDAGNEKLFF
TRBJ1-4 | TRBV28 | NA | NA | TGTGCCAGCAGCAGAGGGGGGCAGACTAATGAAAAACTGTTTTTT | CASSRGGQTNEKLFF
TRBJ2-1 | TRBV7-9 | NA | NA | TGTGCCAGCAGCTTATCAGTTTACAATGAGCAGTTCTTC | CASSLSVYNEQFF
TRBJ2-2 | TRBV7-2 | TRBD2 | NA | TGTGCCAGCAGCTCATTAGCGGGAGGGCCCGTCGGGGAGCTGTTTTTT | CASSSLAGGPVGELFF
TRBJ2-5 | TRBV3-1/TRBV3-2 | TRBD1 | NA | TGTGCCAGCAGCCAAGAAGGGGGCCGCCAAGAGACCCAGTACTTC | CASSQEGGRQETQYF
TRBJ2-7 | TRBV5-4 | NA | once | TGTGCCAGCAGCCCCGACGCAGGGGAAGAGCAGTACTTC | CASSPDAGEEQYF
TRBJ2-1 | TRBV30 | NA | NA | TGTGCCTGGATGGATACACCTCCTTACAATGAGCAGTTCTTC | CAWMDTPPYNEQFF
TRBJ2-5 | TRBV19 | NA | NA | TGTGCCAGTAGTATTGGGGGGTCCCAAGAGACCCAGTACTTC | CASSIGGSQETQYF
TRBJ1-5 | TRBV15 | NA | NA | TGTGCCACCGGTTCCGCAGGGCTAAGACAGCCCCAGCATTTT | CATGSAGLRQPQHF
TRBJ1-6 | TRBV28 | NA | NA | TGTGCCAGCAGGATGGGGTCCTATAATTCACCCCTCCACTTT | CASRMGSYNSPLHF
TRBJ2-7 | TRBV7-9 | TRBD2 | NA | TGTGCCAGCAGCGACCCAGGACTAGCGGGAGGGAACGAGCAGTACTTC | CASSDPGLAGGNEQYF
TRBJ2-1 | TRBV7-3 | TRBD2 | NA | TGTGCCAGCAGCTTAAGGGTTGGACTAGCGGGAGGGTACAATGAGCAGTTCTTC | CASSLRVGLAGGYNEQFF
TRBJ1-4 | TRBV4-1 | TRBD1 | NA | TGCGCCAGCAGCTTAATCTTGACAGGGTGGGGTGAAAAACTGTTTTTT | CASSLILTGWGEKLFF
TRBJ1-5 | TRBV19 | NA | few | TGTGCCAGTAGTATAGGTTCACGGTATAGCAATCAGCCCCAGCATTTT | CASSIGSRYSNQPQHF
TRBJ1-2 | TRBV7-8 | NA | NA | TGTGCCAGCAGCTTCCGCTTCAAAGACAGAGCTAACTATGGCTACACCTTC | CASSFRFKDRANYGYTF